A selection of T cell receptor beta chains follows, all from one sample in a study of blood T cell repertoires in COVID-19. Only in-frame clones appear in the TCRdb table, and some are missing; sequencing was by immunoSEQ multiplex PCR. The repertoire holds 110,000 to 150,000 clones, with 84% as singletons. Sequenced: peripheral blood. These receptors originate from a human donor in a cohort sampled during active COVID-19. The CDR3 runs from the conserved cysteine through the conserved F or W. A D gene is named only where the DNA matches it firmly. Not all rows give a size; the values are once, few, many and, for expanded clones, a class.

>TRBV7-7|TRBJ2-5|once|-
TGTGCTAGCAGCTCCGGTAATCTAGAGTCGGAGACCCAGTACTTC
CASSSGNLESETQYF
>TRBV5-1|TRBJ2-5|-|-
TGCGCCAGCAGCTCCCAGGGGATTGGGCAAGAGACCCAGTACTTC
CASSSQGIGQETQYF
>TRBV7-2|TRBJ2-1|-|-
TGTGCCAGCAGCTTAGTAACGGTGCAACAGTTCTTC
CASSLVTVQQFF
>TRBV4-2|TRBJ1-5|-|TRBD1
TGTGCCAGCAGCCAATCTCCGGGACAGGGTAATCAGCCCCAGCATTTT
CASSQSPGQGNQPQHF
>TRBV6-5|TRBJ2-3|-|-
TGTGCCAGCAGTTACGGGTGGGGGGGCACAGATACGCAGTATTTT
CASSYGWGGTDTQYF
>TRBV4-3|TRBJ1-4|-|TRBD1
TGCGCCAGCAGCCAAGATGTAGGACAGGGGTATGAAAAACTGTTTTTT
CASSQDVGQGYEKLFF
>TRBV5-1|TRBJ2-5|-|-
TGCGCCAGCAGCCATGGGACTCCCACCGAGACCCAGTACTTC
CASSHGTPTETQYF
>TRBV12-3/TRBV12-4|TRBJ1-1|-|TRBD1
TGTGCCAGCAGCCAACTGACAGGGACTGAAGCTTTCTTT
CASSQLTGTEAFF
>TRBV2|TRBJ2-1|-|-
TGTGCCAGCAGGCTAGCGCACTATGAGCAGTTCTTC
CASRLAHYEQFF
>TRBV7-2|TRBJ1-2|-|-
TGTGCCAGCAGCGTGGGGGGAGGCAACTATGGCTACACCTTC
CASSVGGGNYGYTF
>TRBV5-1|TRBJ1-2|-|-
TGCGCCAGCAGCCTGGACAGCTCGACCTATGGCTACACCTTC
CASSLDSSTYGYTF
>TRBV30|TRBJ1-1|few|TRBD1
TGTGCCTGGAGTGTTCTGTCCAGGGACAGCACTGAAGCTTTCTTT
CAWSVLSRDSTEAFF
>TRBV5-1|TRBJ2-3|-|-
TGCGCCAGCAGCCCCCTCAGGGGAATGGGGGATACGCAGTATTTT
CASSPLRGMGDTQYF
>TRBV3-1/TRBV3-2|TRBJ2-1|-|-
TGTGCCAGCAGCCAACGGGGTCGCGCTGACTACAATGAGCAGTTCTTC
CASSQRGRADYNEQFF
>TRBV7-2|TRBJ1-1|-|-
TGTGCCAGCAGCTTACCCGGACTAAAAGCTTTCTTT
CASSLPGLKAFF
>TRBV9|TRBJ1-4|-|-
TGTGCCAGCAGCCAGACAGCCTATAATGAAAAACTGTTTTTT
CASSQTAYNEKLFF
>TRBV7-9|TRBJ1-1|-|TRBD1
TGTGCCAGCAGCTTGGGCACAGGGGCCATCACTGAAGCTTTCTTT
CASSLGTGAITEAFF
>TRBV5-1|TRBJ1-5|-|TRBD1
TGCGCCAGCAGCGTTACAGGGGGCGATCAGCCCCAGCATTTT
CASSVTGGDQPQHF
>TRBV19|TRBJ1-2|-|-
TGTGCCAGCAGTATCCCGGGCTATGGCTACACCTTC
CASSIPGYGYTF
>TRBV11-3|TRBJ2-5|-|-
TGTGCCAGCAGCTTAACGACGACTAGTCCGGGGGAGACCCAGTACTTC
CASSLTTTSPGETQYF
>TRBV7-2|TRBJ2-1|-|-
TGTGCCAGCAGCTTAGTCCAGGTTAATGAGCAGTTCTTC
CASSLVQVNEQFF
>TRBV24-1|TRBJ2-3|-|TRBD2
TGTGCCACCAGAGAGACTAGCGGGAGAACAGATACGCAGTATTTT
CATRETSGRTDTQYF
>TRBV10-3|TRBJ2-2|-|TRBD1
TGTGCCATCAGACGGGACAGGGGTGTCACCGGGGAGCTGTTTTTT
CAIRRDRGVTGELFF
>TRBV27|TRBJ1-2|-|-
TGTGCCAGCACCCGGACCGGGGTGGGAGACTATGGCTACACCTTC
CASTRTGVGDYGYTF
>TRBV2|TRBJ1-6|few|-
TGTGCCAGCACCTCCGGGGGGGAATTAAGTTCACCCCTCCACTTT
CASTSGGELSSPLHF
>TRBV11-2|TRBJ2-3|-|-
TGTGCCAGCAGCCCCCAGGGGGGAGCGTCGGGTACGCAGTATTTT
CASSPQGGASGTQYF
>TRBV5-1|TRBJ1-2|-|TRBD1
TGCGCCAGCAGCTCCGGACAGGGGGCTGAGGGCTACACCTTC
CASSSGQGAEGYTF
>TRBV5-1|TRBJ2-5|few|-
TGCGCCAGCAGCTTGGGAGGGGGAGAGACCCAGTACTTC
CASSLGGGETQYF
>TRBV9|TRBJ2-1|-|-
TGTGCCAGCAGCGCTCCGGGATGGAATGAGCAGTTCTTC
CASSAPGWNEQFF
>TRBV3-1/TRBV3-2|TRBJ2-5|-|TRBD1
TGTGCCAGCAGCCGGGGGACAGGCCTTGGAGAGACCCAGTACTTC
CASSRGTGLGETQYF
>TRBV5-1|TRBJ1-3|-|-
TGCGCCAGCAGCTTGGGCTATACAGGGCGGACTGGAAACACCATATATTTT
CASSLGYTGRTGNTIYF
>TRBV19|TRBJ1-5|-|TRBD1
TGTGCCAGTAGTAAGGACAGGGTGGGTAGCAATCAGCCCCAGCATTTT
CASSKDRVGSNQPQHF
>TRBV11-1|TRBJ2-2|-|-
TGTGCCAGCAGCCTGTTCGCAGGTTCGAACACCGGGGAGCTGTTTTTT
CASSLFAGSNTGELFF
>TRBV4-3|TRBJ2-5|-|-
TGCGCCAGCAGCCAAGAAAGGACACCAGAGACCCAGTACTTC
CASSQERTPETQYF
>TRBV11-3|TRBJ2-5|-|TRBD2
TGTGCCAGCAGCTTAGGGGTTAGCGGGGGAGCGTACCAAGAGACCCAGTACTTC
CASSLGVSGGAYQETQYF
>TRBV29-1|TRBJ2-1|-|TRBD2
TGCAGCGTTGCAAGTCGTAGCGGGAGGGTCAATGAGCAGTTCTTC
CSVASRSGRVNEQFF
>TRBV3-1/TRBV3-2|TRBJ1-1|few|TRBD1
TGTGCCAGCAGCCGGTCCTCGGGAGGGGGCGCGGGTGAAGCTTTCTTT
CASSRSSGGGAGEAFF
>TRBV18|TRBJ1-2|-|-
TGTGCCAGCTCAGAAACAGCTAGGGGGTCGGATGGCTACACCTTC
CASSETARGSDGYTF
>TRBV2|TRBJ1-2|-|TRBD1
TGTGCCAGCAGTTGGGGACAGAACTATGGCTACACCTTC
CASSWGQNYGYTF
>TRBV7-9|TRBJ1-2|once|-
TGTGCCAGCAGCTTAGGCCCAGGGCCCCATGGCTACACCTTC
CASSLGPGPHGYTF
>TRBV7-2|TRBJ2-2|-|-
TGTGCCAGCAGCTTAGCGCGGTCTTTCGGGAGGGAGCTGTTTTTT
CASSLARSFGRELFF
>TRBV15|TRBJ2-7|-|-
TGTGCCACCAGCGAAGGGCGGGACTACGAGCAGTACTTC
CATSEGRDYEQYF